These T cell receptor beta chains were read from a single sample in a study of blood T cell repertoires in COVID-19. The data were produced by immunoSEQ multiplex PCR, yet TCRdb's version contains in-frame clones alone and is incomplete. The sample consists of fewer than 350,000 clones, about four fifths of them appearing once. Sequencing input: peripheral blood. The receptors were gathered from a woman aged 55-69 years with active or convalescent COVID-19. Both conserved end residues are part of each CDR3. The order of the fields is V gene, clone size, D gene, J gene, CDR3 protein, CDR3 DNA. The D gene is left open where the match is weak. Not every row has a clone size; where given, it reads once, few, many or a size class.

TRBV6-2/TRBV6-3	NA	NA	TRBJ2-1	CASSYLRAHGQFF	TGTGCCAGCAGTTACTTGAGGGCCCACGGGCAGTTCTTC
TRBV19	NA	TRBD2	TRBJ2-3	CASSIATTSGGENTQYF	TGTGCCAGTAGTATAGCAACGACTAGCGGGGGGGAAAATACGCAGTATTTT
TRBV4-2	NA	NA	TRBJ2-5	CASSQPRQQETQYF	TGTGCCAGCAGCCAACCGAGACAACAAGAGACCCAGTACTTC
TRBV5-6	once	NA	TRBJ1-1	CASTPGEDTEAFF	TGTGCCAGCACCCCGGGGGAGGACACTGAAGCTTTCTTT
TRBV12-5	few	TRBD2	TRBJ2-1	CASGSLAGASVYEQFF	TGTGCTAGTGGTTCTCTAGCGGGGGCTTCAGTCTATGAGCAGTTCTTC
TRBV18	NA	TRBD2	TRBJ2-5	CASSRLAEETQYF	TGTGCCAGCTCACGCCTAGCGGAAGAGACCCAGTACTTC
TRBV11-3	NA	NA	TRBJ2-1	CASSLSEGEQFF	TGTGCCAGCAGCTTAAGTGAGGGAGAGCAGTTCTTC
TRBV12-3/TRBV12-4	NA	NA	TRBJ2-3	CASRVRRGTQYF	TGTGCCAGCAGGGTTAGGAGGGGTACGCAGTATTTT
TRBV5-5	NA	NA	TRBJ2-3	CASSLALRGSTDTQYF	TGTGCCAGCAGCTTGGCCTTAAGGGGGAGCACAGATACGCAGTATTTT
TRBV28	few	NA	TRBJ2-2	CASTLQGTGELFF	TGTGCCAGCACCCTCCAGGGAACCGGGGAGCTGTTTTTT
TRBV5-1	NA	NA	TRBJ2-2	CASSPSREWGENTGELFF	TGCGCCAGCAGCCCCTCCAGGGAGTGGGGGGAGAACACCGGGGAGCTGTTTTTT
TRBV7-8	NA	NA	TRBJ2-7	CASSLVAQDTSHYEQYF	TGTGCCAGCAGCTTAGTCGCCCAGGACACCAGCCACTACGAGCAGTACTTC
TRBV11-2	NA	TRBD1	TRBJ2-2	CASSLAAGGHTGELFF	TGTGCCAGCAGCCTTGCCGCAGGGGGCCACACCGGGGAGCTGTTTTTT
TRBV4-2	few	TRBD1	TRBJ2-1	CASSQDRDSSYNEQFF	TGTGCCAGCAGCCAAGATCGGGACAGCTCCTACAATGAGCAGTTCTTC
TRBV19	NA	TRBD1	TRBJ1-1	CASSIWTGGSVGNTEAFF	TGTGCCAGTAGTATTTGGACAGGGGGATCAGTAGGGAACACTGAAGCTTTCTTT
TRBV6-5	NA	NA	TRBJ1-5	CASSYPSLVVNQPQHF	TGTGCCAGCAGTTACCCCTCCTTGGTAGTCAATCAGCCCCAGCATTTT
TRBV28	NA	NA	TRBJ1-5	CASSLWQDNQPQHF	TGTGCCAGCAGTTTATGGCAGGACAATCAGCCCCAGCATTTT
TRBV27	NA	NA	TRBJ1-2	CASSSTGYLYTF	TGTGCCAGCAGTTCGACAGGCTATCTTTACACCTTC
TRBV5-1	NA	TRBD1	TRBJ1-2	CASSTGQGIYGYTF	TGCGCCAGCAGCACAGGACAGGGCATCTATGGCTACACCTTC
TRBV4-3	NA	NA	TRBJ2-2	CASSPERSGTGELFF	TGCGCCAGCAGCCCTGAACGATCAGGGACCGGGGAGCTGTTTTTT
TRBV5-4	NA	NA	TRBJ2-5	CASSVRLGEAETQYF	TGTGCCAGCAGCGTCCGACTAGGGGAGGCAGAGACCCAGTACTTC
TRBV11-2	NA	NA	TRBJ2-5	CASSLTPGDQETQYF	TGTGCCAGCAGCTTAACCCCGGGGGATCAGGAGACCCAGTACTTC
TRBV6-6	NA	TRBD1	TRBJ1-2	CASWSTAGGRGYGYTF	TGTGCCAGCTGGAGTACAGCAGGGGGCCGGGGTTATGGCTACACCTTC
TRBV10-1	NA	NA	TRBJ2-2	CASSEWQGPPGELFF	TGCGCCAGCAGTGAGTGGCAGGGGCCACCCGGGGAGCTGTTTTTT
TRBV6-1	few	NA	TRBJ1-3	CASSERTFGTIKYSGNTIYF	TGTGCCAGCAGTGAACGGACCTTTGGGACTATTAAATACTCTGGAAACACCATATATTTT
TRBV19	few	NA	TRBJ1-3	CASSSIGGNTIYF	TGTGCCAGTAGTAGCATCGGGGGAAACACCATATATTTT
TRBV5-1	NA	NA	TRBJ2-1	CASSLAGSYNEQFF	TGCGCCAGCAGCTTGGCAGGGTCCTACAATGAGCAGTTCTTC
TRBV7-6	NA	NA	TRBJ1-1	CASSFRRVKVGSVGGTEAFF	TGTGCCAGCAGCTTTCGGCGTGTGAAGGTTGGTTCGGTGGGGGGCACTGAAGCTTTCTTT
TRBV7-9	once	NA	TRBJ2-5	CASSTRQLQYF	TGTGCCAGCAGCACAAGACAGCTCCAGTACTTC
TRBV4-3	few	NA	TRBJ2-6	CASSQDDYSGANVLTF	TGCGCCAGCAGCCAAGACGACTACTCTGGGGCCAACGTCCTGACTTTC
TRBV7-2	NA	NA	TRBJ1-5	CASSLEADSNQPQHF	TGTGCCAGCAGCTTAGAAGCGGACAGCAATCAGCCCCAGCATTTT
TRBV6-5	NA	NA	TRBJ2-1	CASRGFRETYNEQFF	TGTGCCAGCAGGGGATTCAGGGAAACCTACAATGAGCAGTTCTTC